This is a list of T cell receptor beta chains from one sample in a study of shared clonotypes between healthy human individuals. Repertoires were generated with immunoSEQ multiplex PCR, while TCRdb's copy carries only in-frame clones and drops some. Here the sample spans approximately 480,000 clones, 60% to 80% being singletons. The sequenced sample was PBMCs. All receptors come from a woman aged 40 to 50 in good health. Some clones in this sample may be carry-over from other donors' samples. CDR3s include the opening cysteine and the closing phenylalanine or tryptophan. A D gene is named only where the DNA matches it firmly. Rows give clone size only sometimes, using once, few, many, or a class for an expanded clone.

D gene: .; clone size: few; V gene: TRBV2; J gene: TRBJ1-5; CDR3 DNA: TGTGCCAGCAGTGACCCTTGGCAGGGGAATCAGCCCCAGCATTTT; CDR3 protein: CASSDPWQGNQPQHF
D gene: .; clone size: .; V gene: TRBV19; J gene: TRBJ2-6; CDR3 DNA: TGTGCCAGTACCTCGCCCCCGGGGACGGCGAGCTCTGGGGCCAACGTCCTGACTTTC; CDR3 protein: CASTSPPGTASSGANVLTF
D gene: .; clone size: .; V gene: TRBV7-9; J gene: TRBJ2-5; CDR3 DNA: TGTGCCAGCAGTCTATCGGGGGAAGAGACCCAGTACTTC; CDR3 protein: CASSLSGEETQYF
D gene: .; clone size: once; V gene: TRBV7-9; J gene: TRBJ1-4; CDR3 DNA: TGTGCCAGCAGCTCCCCCGGCGACAGAGAAAAACTGTTTTTT; CDR3 protein: CASSSPGDREKLFF
D gene: TRBD2; clone size: .; V gene: TRBV27; J gene: TRBJ2-1; CDR3 DNA: TGTGCCAGCAGTTACCTAGCGGGAGGGGTCGGGAATGAGCAGTTCTTC; CDR3 protein: CASSYLAGGVGNEQFF
D gene: .; clone size: .; V gene: TRBV7-3; J gene: TRBJ2-1; CDR3 DNA: TGTGCCAGCAGCGCCGGGGACTCCTACAATGAGCAGTTCTTC; CDR3 protein: CASSAGDSYNEQFF
D gene: .; clone size: once; V gene: TRBV7-9; J gene: TRBJ2-7; CDR3 DNA: TGTGCCAGCAGCTTTGAAGGGGCAACTTCCGAGCAGTACTTC; CDR3 protein: CASSFEGATSEQYF
D gene: TRBD2; clone size: .; V gene: TRBV20-1; J gene: TRBJ2-7; CDR3 DNA: TGCAGGGAGGGGCGGGAGCACGAGCAGTACTTC; CDR3 protein: CREGREHEQYF
D gene: .; clone size: .; V gene: TRBV20-1; J gene: TRBJ1-1; CDR3 DNA: TGCAGTGCTTATCGGAACACTGAAGCTTTCTTT; CDR3 protein: CSAYRNTEAFF
D gene: TRBD1; clone size: .; V gene: TRBV5-4; J gene: TRBJ2-7; CDR3 DNA: TGTGCCAGCAGCCTGGACAGGGATGCCTCCAAGCAGTACTTC; CDR3 protein: CASSLDRDASKQYF
D gene: .; clone size: .; V gene: TRBV28; J gene: TRBJ2-3; CDR3 DNA: TGTGCCAGCAGTTTACGGCGGGTTACTAGCACAGATACGCAGTATTTT; CDR3 protein: CASSLRRVTSTDTQYF
D gene: .; clone size: .; V gene: TRBV30; J gene: TRBJ1-6; CDR3 DNA: TGTGCCTGGTCGGCCCGTCGTGGATCCAATTCACCCCTCCACTTT; CDR3 protein: CAWSARRGSNSPLHF
D gene: TRBD1; clone size: few; V gene: TRBV15; J gene: TRBJ1-1; CDR3 DNA: TGTGCCACCAGCAGGGACAGGGGGGTGGCTGAAGCTTTCTTT; CDR3 protein: CATSRDRGVAEAFF
D gene: TRBD1; clone size: .; V gene: TRBV7-9; J gene: TRBJ1-2; CDR3 DNA: TGTGCCAGCAGCACCTTCCGGGACAGGAAGACCTATGGCTACACCTTC; CDR3 protein: CASSTFRDRKTYGYTF
D gene: TRBD2; clone size: .; V gene: TRBV28; J gene: TRBJ2-7; CDR3 DNA: TGTGCCAGCAGTTTATTTTCTAGCGGGGCCTACGAGCAGTACTTC; CDR3 protein: CASSLFSSGAYEQYF
D gene: TRBD2; clone size: many; V gene: TRBV4-1; J gene: TRBJ2-2; CDR3 DNA: TGCGCCAGCAGCCAAGGGGGACTAGCGGGAGTGGGTACCGGGGAGCTGTTTTTT; CDR3 protein: CASSQGGLAGVGTGELFF
D gene: .; clone size: .; V gene: TRBV28; J gene: TRBJ1-1; CDR3 DNA: TGTGCCAGCAGTGTGGGGACTGAAGCTTTCTTT; CDR3 protein: CASSVGTEAFF
D gene: .; clone size: few; V gene: TRBV6-4; J gene: TRBJ2-3; CDR3 DNA: TGTGCCAGCAGTGACTCGCGGGGCGGCACAGATACGCAGTATTTT; CDR3 protein: CASSDSRGGTDTQYF
D gene: .; clone size: .; V gene: TRBV2; J gene: TRBJ2-2; CDR3 DNA: TGTGCCAGCAGTCAGGGAGCGAACACCGGGGAGCTGTTTTTT; CDR3 protein: CASSQGANTGELFF
D gene: TRBD1; clone size: few; V gene: TRBV19; J gene: TRBJ2-1; CDR3 DNA: TGTGCCAGTAGTCCCCGTACGGACAGGGATGTGTTCTTC; CDR3 protein: CASSPRTDRDVFF
D gene: .; clone size: .; V gene: TRBV6-1; J gene: TRBJ1-3; CDR3 DNA: TGTGCCAGCAGTCCGGCGGGAGGCTCTGGAAACACCATATATTTT; CDR3 protein: CASSPAGGSGNTIYF
D gene: .; clone size: .; V gene: TRBV5-1; J gene: TRBJ2-5; CDR3 DNA: TGCGCCAGCAGCTTGATCCCAGGACAAGAGACCCAGTACTTC; CDR3 protein: CASSLIPGQETQYF
D gene: .; clone size: once; V gene: TRBV27; J gene: TRBJ2-7; CDR3 DNA: TGTGCCAGCAGTTTGGAAGGGGCTCGAAGCGAGCAGTACTTC; CDR3 protein: CASSLEGARSEQYF
D gene: TRBD2; clone size: .; V gene: TRBV7-3; J gene: TRBJ2-3; CDR3 DNA: TGTGCCAGCAGCCTTTTAGCGGGTTTCACAGATACGCAGTATTTT; CDR3 protein: CASSLLAGFTDTQYF
D gene: .; clone size: .; V gene: TRBV7-9; J gene: TRBJ1-4; CDR3 DNA: TGTGCCAGCAGCTTACTCCAGGTTGTTGCAACTAATGAAAAACTGTTTTTT; CDR3 protein: CASSLLQVVATNEKLFF
D gene: TRBD1; clone size: .; V gene: TRBV7-2; J gene: TRBJ2-2; CDR3 DNA: TGTGCCAGCAGCTTTATACAGGGGTTCGTAGCCGGGGAGCTGTTTTTT; CDR3 protein: CASSFIQGFVAGELFF
D gene: .; clone size: .; V gene: TRBV6-4; J gene: TRBJ2-1; CDR3 DNA: TGTGCCAGCAGTGAGTACCCAGCTGATTACAATGAGCAGTTCTTC; CDR3 protein: CASSEYPADYNEQFF
D gene: TRBD2; clone size: few; V gene: TRBV10-3; J gene: TRBJ2-7; CDR3 DNA: TGTGCCATCAGTGCGGGACTAGCGGGAGGGCAGGGCGAGCAGTACTTC; CDR3 protein: CAISAGLAGGQGEQYF
D gene: .; clone size: .; V gene: TRBV5-1; J gene: TRBJ2-3; CDR3 DNA: TGCGCCAGCAGCTTGGCCAGAACTAGCACAGATACGCAGTATTTT; CDR3 protein: CASSLARTSTDTQYF
D gene: .; clone size: .; V gene: TRBV9; J gene: TRBJ2-1; CDR3 DNA: TGTGCCAGCAGCGTAGGCGGGCAAAGCTCCTACAATGAGCAGTTCTTC; CDR3 protein: CASSVGGQSSYNEQFF
D gene: .; clone size: .; V gene: TRBV20-1; J gene: TRBJ2-7; CDR3 DNA: TGCAGTGCTAGTGCCCAAGCCGAGCAGTACTTC; CDR3 protein: CSASAQAEQYF
D gene: .; clone size: .; V gene: TRBV7-6; J gene: TRBJ1-1; CDR3 DNA: TGTGCCAGCAGCGTTAGGACGAGGACTGAAGCTTTCTTT; CDR3 protein: CASSVRTRTEAFF